A selection of T cell receptor beta chains follows, all from one sample in a study of T cell repertoires in cytomegalovirus infection. Their cognate antigens are unknown. TCRdb re-derived calls from the reads in MiXCR, one entry per CDR3 protein. The data show approximately 910,000 distinct CDR3 sequences, roughly a third seen once. The sample here was cultured CD8+ T cells from PBMCs, taken from culture after CMV antigen stimulation. Receptors originate from a human donor in good health (CMV status not recorded). Some clones in this sample may be carry-over from other donors' samples. Both conserved end residues are part of each CDR3. D genes are given only for firm matches. Clone size appears in some rows only: once, few, many, or a class for an expanded clone.

D: NA
J: TRBJ1-2
size: NA
V: TRBV5-8
CDR3: CASSPETPDGYTF
DNA: TGTGCCAGCAGCCCTGAGACTCCCGATGGCTACACCTTC

D: NA
J: TRBJ1-1
size: NA
V: TRBV9
CDR3: CASSSGHSSTEAFF
DNA: TGTGCCAGCAGTTCAGGGCACTCGAGCACTGAAGCTTTCTTT

D: TRBD1
J: TRBJ1-6
size: few
V: TRBV7-8
CDR3: CASSRLGSEGANSPLHF
DNA: TGTGCCAGCAGCCGCTTAGGGTCGGAGGGGGCTAATTCACCCCTCCACTTT

D: NA
J: TRBJ2-2
size: few
V: TRBV6-5
CDR3: CASSYSLYGELFF
DNA: TGTGCCAGCAGTTACTCGTTATACGGGGAGCTGTTTTTT

D: TRBD2
J: TRBJ2-1
size: few
V: TRBV10-3
CDR3: CAISESLAGASYNEQFF
DNA: TGTGCCATCAGTGAGTCACTAGCGGGGGCATCCTACAATGAGCAGTTCTTC

D: TRBD1
J: TRBJ2-1
size: NA
V: TRBV4-1
CDR3: CASSREETGWGNEQFF
DNA: TGCGCCAGCAGCCGAGAAGAGACAGGGTGGGGCAATGAGCAGTTCTTC

D: NA
J: TRBJ1-1
size: few
V: TRBV28
CDR3: CASSTLPGMNTEAFF
DNA: TGTGCCAGCTCCACCCTCCCAGGTATGAACACTGAAGCTTTCTTT

D: TRBD2
J: TRBJ2-7
size: NA
V: TRBV4-2
CDR3: CVSSQVKRGGVYEQYF
DNA: TGTGTCAGCAGCCAAGTTAAGCGGGGGGGGGTCTACGAGCAGTACTTC

D: NA
J: TRBJ2-3
size: many
V: TRBV7-2
CDR3: CASSLAPRGARDTQYF
DNA: TGTGCCAGCAGCTTAGCCCCCCGGGGGGCCCGAGATACGCAGTATTTT

D: TRBD1
J: TRBJ2-7
size: few
V: TRBV14
CDR3: CASSHRQGGTYEQYF
DNA: TGTGCCAGCAGCCATCGACAGGGGGGGACCTACGAGCAGTACTTC

D: NA
J: TRBJ1-1
size: NA
V: TRBV20-1
CDR3: CSARLSDLWAEAFF
DNA: TGCAGTGCTAGACTGAGCGATTTATGGGCTGAAGCTTTCTTT

D: TRBD1
J: TRBJ1-2
size: NA
V: TRBV4-1
CDR3: CASSQEPKGALGYGYTF
DNA: TGCGCCAGCAGCCAGGAACCGAAGGGGGCCCTAGGCTATGGCTACACCTTC

D: NA
J: TRBJ2-2
size: NA
V: TRBV28
CDR3: CASSFGRDTGELFF
DNA: TGTGCCAGCAGTTTTGGACGGGACACCGGGGAGCTGTTTTTT

D: NA
J: TRBJ2-7
size: few
V: TRBV19
CDR3: CASSITETYEQYF
DNA: TGTGCCAGTAGTATTACAGAAACCTACGAGCAGTACTTC

D: TRBD1
J: TRBJ1-5
size: NA
V: TRBV10-2
CDR3: CASTGTGLKNQPQHF
DNA: TGCGCCAGCACCGGGACAGGGCTAAAGAATCAGCCCCAGCATTTT

D: NA
J: TRBJ2-1
size: NA
V: TRBV20-1
CDR3: CSARDPTASPWDEQFF
DNA: TGCAGTGCTAGAGATCCGACGGCCTCCCCATGGGATGAGCAGTTCTTC

D: NA
J: TRBJ2-1
size: NA
V: TRBV12-3/TRBV12-4
CDR3: CASRFSSYNEQFF
DNA: TGTGCCAGCAGATTTTCGTCTTACAATGAGCAGTTCTTC

D: TRBD1
J: TRBJ2-7
size: NA
V: TRBV6-2/TRBV6-3
CDR3: CASSYRTGGFYEQYF
DNA: TGTGCCAGCAGTTACCGGACAGGGGGCTTCTACGAGCAGTACTTC

D: NA
J: TRBJ2-1
size: few
V: TRBV19
CDR3: CASSINRELYNEQFF
DNA: TGTGCCAGTAGTATCAACAGGGAGCTATACAATGAGCAGTTCTTC

D: TRBD1
J: TRBJ2-1
size: NA
V: TRBV7-6
CDR3: CASSLEPGQGGVNEQFF
DNA: TGTGCCAGCAGCTTAGAACCGGGACAGGGAGGTGTCAATGAGCAGTTCTTC

D: TRBD1
J: TRBJ1-5
size: once
V: TRBV12-3/TRBV12-4
CDR3: CASSLARTGSQPQHF
DNA: TGTGCCAGCAGTTTAGCGCGGACAGGGAGTCAGCCCCAGCATTTT

D: TRBD2
J: TRBJ2-1
size: many
V: TRBV11-1
CDR3: CASSSGLAGAYSSYNEQFF
DNA: TGTGCCAGCAGCTCGGGACTAGCGGGGGCCTACAGCTCCTACAATGAGCAGTTCTTC

D: NA
J: TRBJ1-2
size: NA
V: TRBV7-2
CDR3: CASSPRVPAQRADGYTF
DNA: TGTGCCAGCAGCCCGAGGGTCCCAGCCCAGCGAGCGGATGGCTACACCTTC

D: TRBD2
J: TRBJ2-1
size: NA
V: TRBV6-2/TRBV6-3
CDR3: CASSSGTSVLYNEQFF
DNA: TGTGCCAGCAGTAGCGGGACTAGCGTACTATACAATGAGCAGTTCTTC

D: NA
J: TRBJ1-5
size: few
V: TRBV24-1
CDR3: CATSDSAGDVNQPQHF
DNA: TGTGCCACCAGTGATTCCGCAGGGGATGTCAATCAGCCCCAGCATTTT

D: NA
J: TRBJ2-1
size: NA
V: TRBV27
CDR3: CASSEQDSFIQFF
DNA: TGTGCCAGCAGTGAACAAGACAGTTTCATACAGTTCTTC

D: NA
J: TRBJ2-1
size: NA
V: TRBV6-6
CDR3: CASSKFTWEAEQFF
DNA: TGTGCCAGCAGCAAATTCACATGGGAGGCTGAGCAGTTCTTC

D: NA
J: TRBJ1-3
size: few
V: TRBV7-9
CDR3: CASRGSLSGNTIYF
DNA: TGTGCCAGCAGAGGGTCTCTCTCTGGAAACACCATATATTTT

D: TRBD2
J: TRBJ2-5
size: few
V: TRBV7-7
CDR3: CASSLALGAGGQETQYF
DNA: TGTGCTAGCAGCTTAGCGCTTGGGGCGGGGGGTCAAGAGACCCAGTACTTC

D: NA
J: TRBJ2-3
size: NA
V: TRBV6-5
CDR3: CASRWDSGETDTQYF
DNA: TGTGCCAGCAGATGGGACAGCGGGGAGACAGATACGCAGTATTTT